This TCR beta chain was captured in a study of T cells after posttransplantation cyclophosphamide. General study points: Tissue-infiltrating T cells from skin or gut overlapped little with blood T cells.

Generated by immunoSEQ multiplex PCR, the TCRdb table keeps only in-frame clones and is missing some. The sample records some 54,000 clones, 85% to 95% being singletons. In regard to this clone: Its antigen is unidentified.

The junction had 14 bases not matched to a gene; V was cut back by 3 bases and J by 7 bases. The CDR3 runs to 17 residues. The germline gives CDR1 SGHRS, CDR2 YFSETQ. This sequence was found in a woman in her 30s in good health and a related stem cell transplant donor. The gene calls are TRBV5-1 and TRBJ2-3, with 10 positions matching TRBD2. The sample was PBMCs. The CDR3 here is CASSSTQLAGLPYTQYF. The DNA of the CDR3 is TGCGCCAGCAGCTCCACCCAACTAGCGGGGCTCCCCTATACGCAGTATTTT.